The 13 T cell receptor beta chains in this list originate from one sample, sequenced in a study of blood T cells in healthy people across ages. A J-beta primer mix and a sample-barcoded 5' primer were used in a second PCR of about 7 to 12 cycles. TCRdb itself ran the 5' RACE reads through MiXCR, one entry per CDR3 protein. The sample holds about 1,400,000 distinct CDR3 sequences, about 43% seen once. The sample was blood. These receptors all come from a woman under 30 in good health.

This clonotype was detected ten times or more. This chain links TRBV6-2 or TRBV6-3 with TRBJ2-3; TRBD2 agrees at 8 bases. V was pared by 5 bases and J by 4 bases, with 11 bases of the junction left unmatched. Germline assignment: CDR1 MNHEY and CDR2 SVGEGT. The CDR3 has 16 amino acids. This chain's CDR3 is CASSRRLAINPDTQYF. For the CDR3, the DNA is TGTGCCAGCAGTCGTCGACTAGCGATCAACCCAGATACGCAGTATTTT.

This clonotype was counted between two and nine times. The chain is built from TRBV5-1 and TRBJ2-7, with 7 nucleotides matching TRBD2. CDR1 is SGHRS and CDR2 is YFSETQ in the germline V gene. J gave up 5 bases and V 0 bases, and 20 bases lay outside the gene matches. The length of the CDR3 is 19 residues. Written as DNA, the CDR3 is TGCGCCAGCAGCTTGGGTTCTGCGGGAGCATCCCCGAGCGTCCACGAGCAGTACTTC. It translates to CASSLGSAGASPSVHEQYF.

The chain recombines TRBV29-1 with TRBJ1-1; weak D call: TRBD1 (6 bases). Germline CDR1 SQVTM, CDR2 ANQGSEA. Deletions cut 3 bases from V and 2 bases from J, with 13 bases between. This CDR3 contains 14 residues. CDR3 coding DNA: TGCAGCGTTGATGGCGACAGGCCAAACACTGAAGCTTTCTTT. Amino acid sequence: CSVDGDRPNTEAFF.

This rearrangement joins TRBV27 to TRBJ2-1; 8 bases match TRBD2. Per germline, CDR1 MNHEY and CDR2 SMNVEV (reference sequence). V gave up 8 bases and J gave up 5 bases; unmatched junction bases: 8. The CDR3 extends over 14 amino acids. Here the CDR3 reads CASQFAGGDNEQFF. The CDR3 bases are TGTGCCAGCCAGTTCGCGGGGGGCGACAATGAGCAGTTCTTC.

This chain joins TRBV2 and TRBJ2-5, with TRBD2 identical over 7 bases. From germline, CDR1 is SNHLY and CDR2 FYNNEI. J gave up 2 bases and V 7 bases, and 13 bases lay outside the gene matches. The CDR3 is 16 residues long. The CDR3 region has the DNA TGTGCCAGCAAGGCGGGGCTAGCGGCCACACAAGAGACCCAGTACTTC. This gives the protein CASKAGLAATQETQYF.

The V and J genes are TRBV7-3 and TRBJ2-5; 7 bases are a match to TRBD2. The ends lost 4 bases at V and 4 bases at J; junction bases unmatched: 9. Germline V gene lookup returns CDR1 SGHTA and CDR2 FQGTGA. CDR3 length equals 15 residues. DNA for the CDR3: TGTGCCAGCAGCTCCTCTAGCGGAAGGGGAGAGACCCAGTACTTC. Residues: CASSSSSGRGETQYF.

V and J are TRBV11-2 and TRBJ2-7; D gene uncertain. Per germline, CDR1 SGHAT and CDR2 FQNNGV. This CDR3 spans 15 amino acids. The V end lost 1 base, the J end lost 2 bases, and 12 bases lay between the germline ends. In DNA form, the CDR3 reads TGTGCCAGCAGCTTAGTTGCGAGAGTGGCCTACGAGCAGTACTTC. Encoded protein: CASSLVARVAYEQYF. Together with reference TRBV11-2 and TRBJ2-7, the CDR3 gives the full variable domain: EAGVAQSPRYKIIEKRQSVAFWCNPISGHATLYWYQQILGQGPKLLIQFQNNGVVDDSQLPKDRFSAERLKGVDSTLKIQPAKLEDSAVYLCASSLVARVAYEQYFGPGTRLTVT.

CDR3 nucleotides: TGTGCCTGGAGTGTAACAGGGGCTGAGACCCAGTACTTC. This codes for CAWSVTGAETQYF. The gene calls are TRBV30 and TRBJ2-5; 7 nucleotides match TRBD1. CDR3 length: 13 amino acids. Germline V gene data show CDR1 as GTSNPN and CDR2 as SVGIG (reference sequence). V shed 0 bases, J shed 5 bases, and the junction held 3 bases outside the gene matches.

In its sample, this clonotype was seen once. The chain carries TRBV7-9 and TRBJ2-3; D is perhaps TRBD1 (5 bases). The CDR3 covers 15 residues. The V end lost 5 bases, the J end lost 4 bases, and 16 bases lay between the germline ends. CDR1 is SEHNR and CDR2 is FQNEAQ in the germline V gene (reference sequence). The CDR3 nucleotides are TGTGCCAGCAGCAAACGTCCAGGGTTCTCAGATACGCAGTATTTT. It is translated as CASSKRPGFSDTQYF.

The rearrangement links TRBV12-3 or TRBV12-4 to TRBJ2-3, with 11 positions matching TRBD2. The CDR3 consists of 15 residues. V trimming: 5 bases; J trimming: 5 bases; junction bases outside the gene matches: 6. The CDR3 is CASSPELAGVDTQYF. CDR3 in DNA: TGTGCCAGCAGTCCCGAACTAGCGGGAGTAGATACGCAGTATTTT.

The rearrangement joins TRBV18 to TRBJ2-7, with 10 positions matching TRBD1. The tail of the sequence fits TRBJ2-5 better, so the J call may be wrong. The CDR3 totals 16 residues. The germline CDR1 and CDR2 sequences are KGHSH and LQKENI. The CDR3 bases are TGTGCCAGCTCACCATCCGGGACAGGGGCCCAGGGGACCCAGTACTTC. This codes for CASSPSGTGAQGTQYF.

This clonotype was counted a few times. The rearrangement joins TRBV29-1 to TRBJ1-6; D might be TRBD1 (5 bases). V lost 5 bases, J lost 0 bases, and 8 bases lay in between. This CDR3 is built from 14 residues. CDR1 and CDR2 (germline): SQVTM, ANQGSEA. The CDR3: CSVMGPSYNSPLHF. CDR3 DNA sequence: TGCAGCGTTATGGGACCCTCCTATAATTCACCCCTCCACTTT.

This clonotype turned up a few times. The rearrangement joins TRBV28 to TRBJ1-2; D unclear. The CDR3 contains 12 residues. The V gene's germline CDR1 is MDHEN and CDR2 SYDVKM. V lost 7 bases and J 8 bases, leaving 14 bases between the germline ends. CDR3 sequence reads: CASTRAPRGYTF. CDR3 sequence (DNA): TGTGCCAGCACCCGGGCTCCCCGGGGCTACACCTTC.